This TCR beta chain was identified during a study of CD8+CD57+ T cells in acquired aplastic anemia. Study at large: When averaged, DNA from sorted CD4+ and CD8+ cells came to around 3 ug.

Germline V gene data show CDR1 as LNHNV and CDR2 as YYDKDF (reference sequence). V lost 0 bases, J lost 4 bases, and 10 bases lay in between. The CDR3 totals 15 residues. Previously, flow cytometry had revealed CD8+CD57+ cell expansion in the patients chosen for sequencing. There was no therapy given to any patient before the blood sampling took place. The TCR beta profiling, which covered VDJ combination and CDR3 sequence, was carried out using genomic DNA as the template. TCRdb recomputed calls from the reads with MiXCR, one row per CDR3 protein. The profile covers a few hundred thousand distinct CDR3 sequences, with about three fifths appearing a single time and 1.3% taken by the ten largest. Overall study results and limits: About 30 CD8+ CDR3 sequences occurred in both the patients and the controls. Levels of CD8+ Simpson's diversity were not significantly distinct in patients versus controls.

This clonotype was seen only a few times. Its antigen is still unknown. The chain employs TRBV15 and TRBJ1-3; TRBD1 is a possible D gene (5 bases). Sequencing used sorted CD4+, CD8+, or CD8+CD57+ T cells (not recorded which) from PBMCs. The TCR comes from a human donor with aplastic anemia. The CDR3 is CATSRDGAGGNTIYF. The CDR3 DNA reads TGTGCCACCAGCAGAGATGGGGCAGGGGGAAACACCATATATTTT.